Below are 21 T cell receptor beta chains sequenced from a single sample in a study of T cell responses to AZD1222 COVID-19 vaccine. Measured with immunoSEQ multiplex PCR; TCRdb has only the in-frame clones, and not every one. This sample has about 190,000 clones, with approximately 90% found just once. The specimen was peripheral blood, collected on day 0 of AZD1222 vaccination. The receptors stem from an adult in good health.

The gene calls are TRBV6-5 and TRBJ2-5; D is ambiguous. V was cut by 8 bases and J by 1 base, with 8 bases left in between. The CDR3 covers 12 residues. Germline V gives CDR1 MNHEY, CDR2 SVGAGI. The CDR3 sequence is CASRKVQETQYF. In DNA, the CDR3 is TGTGCCAGCCGTAAGGTCCAAGAGACCCAGTACTTC.

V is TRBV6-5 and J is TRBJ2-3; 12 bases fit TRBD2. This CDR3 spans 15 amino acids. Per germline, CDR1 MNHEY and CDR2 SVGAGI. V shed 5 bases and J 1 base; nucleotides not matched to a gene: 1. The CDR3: CASSTSGGRTDTQYF. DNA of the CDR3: TGTGCCAGCAGTACTAGCGGGGGGCGCACAGATACGCAGTATTTT.

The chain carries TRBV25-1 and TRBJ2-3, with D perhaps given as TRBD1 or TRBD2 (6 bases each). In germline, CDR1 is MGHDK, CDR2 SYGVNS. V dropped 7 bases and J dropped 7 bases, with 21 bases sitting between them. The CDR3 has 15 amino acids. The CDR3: CASTRGDSPGNTQYF. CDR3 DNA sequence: TGTGCCAGCACGAGGGGGGACTCCCCGGGGAATACGCAGTATTTT.

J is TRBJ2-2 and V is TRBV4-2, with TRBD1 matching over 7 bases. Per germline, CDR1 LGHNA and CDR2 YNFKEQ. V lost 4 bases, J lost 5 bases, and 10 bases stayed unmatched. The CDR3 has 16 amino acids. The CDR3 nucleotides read TGTGCCAGCAGCCCGAAGGGGGCGTCCGGAACCGGGGAGCTGTTTTTT. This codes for CASSPKGASGTGELFF.

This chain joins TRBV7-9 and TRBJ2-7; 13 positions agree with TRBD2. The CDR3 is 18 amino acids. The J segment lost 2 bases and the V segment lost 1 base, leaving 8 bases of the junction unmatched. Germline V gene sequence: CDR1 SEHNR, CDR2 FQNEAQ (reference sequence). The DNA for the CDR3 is TGTGCCAGCAGCTTAGGCCCCCTTACTAGCGGGGGGGCCTACGAGCAGTACTTC. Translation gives CASSLGPLTSGGAYEQYF.

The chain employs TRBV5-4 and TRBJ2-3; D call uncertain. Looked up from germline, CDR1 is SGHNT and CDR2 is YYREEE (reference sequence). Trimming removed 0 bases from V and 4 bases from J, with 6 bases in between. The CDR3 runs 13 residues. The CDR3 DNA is TGTGCCAGCAGCTTGGGGTCCTCAGATACGCAGTATTTT. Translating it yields CASSLGSSDTQYF. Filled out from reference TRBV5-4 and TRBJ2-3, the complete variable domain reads ETGVTQSPTHLIKTRGQQVTLRCSSQSGHNTVSWYQQALGQGPQFIFQYYREEENGRGNFPPRFSGLQFPNYSSELNVNALELDDSALYLCASSLGSSDTQYFGPGTRLTVL.

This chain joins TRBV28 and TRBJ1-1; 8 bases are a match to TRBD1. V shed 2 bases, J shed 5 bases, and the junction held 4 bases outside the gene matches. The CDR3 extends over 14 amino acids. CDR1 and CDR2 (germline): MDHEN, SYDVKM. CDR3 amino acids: CASSLTGGRTEAFF. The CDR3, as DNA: TGTGCCAGCAGTTTAACAGGGGGAAGAACTGAAGCTTTCTTT.

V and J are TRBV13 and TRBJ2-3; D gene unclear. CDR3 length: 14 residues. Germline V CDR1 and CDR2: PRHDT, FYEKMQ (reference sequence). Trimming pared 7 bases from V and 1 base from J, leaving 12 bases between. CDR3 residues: CASKFRVGTDTQYF. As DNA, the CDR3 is TGTGCCAGCAAATTTAGGGTGGGCACAGATACGCAGTATTTT.

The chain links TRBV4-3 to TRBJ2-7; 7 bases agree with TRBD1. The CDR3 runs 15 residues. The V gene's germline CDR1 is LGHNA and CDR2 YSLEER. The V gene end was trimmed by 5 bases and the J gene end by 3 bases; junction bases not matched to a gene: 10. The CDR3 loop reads CASSIRDRGDYEQYF. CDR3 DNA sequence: TGCGCCAGCAGCATACGGGACAGAGGAGACTACGAGCAGTACTTC.

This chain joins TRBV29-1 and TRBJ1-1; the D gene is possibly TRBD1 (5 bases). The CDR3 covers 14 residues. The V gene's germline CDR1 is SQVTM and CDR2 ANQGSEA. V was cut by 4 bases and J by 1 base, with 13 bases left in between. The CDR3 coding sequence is TGCAGCGTTGCCGCGATTGGGGCGAACACTGAAGCTTTCTTT. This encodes CSVAAIGANTEAFF.

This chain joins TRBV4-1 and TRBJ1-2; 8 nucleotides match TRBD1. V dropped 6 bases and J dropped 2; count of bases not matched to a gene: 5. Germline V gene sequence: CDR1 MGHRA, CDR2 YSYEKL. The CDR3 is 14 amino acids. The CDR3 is CASRQGTGNYGYTF. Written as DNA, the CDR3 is TGCGCCAGCAGACAGGGGACAGGAAACTATGGCTACACCTTC.

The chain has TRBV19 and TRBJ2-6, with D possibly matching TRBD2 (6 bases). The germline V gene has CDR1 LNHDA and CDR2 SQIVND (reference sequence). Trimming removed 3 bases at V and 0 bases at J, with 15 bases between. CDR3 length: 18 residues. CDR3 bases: TGTGCCAGTAGTATGGGTGGGGGGACGTACTCTGGGGCCAACGTCCTGACTTTC. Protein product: CASSMGGGTYSGANVLTF.

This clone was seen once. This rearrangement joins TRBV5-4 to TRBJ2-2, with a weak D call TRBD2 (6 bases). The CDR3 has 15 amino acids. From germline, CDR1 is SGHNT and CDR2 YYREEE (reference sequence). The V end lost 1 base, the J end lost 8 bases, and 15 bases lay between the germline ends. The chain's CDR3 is CASSLPPGDRGELFF. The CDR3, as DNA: TGTGCCAGCAGCTTGCCCCCGGGAGATCGGGGGGAGCTGTTTTTT.

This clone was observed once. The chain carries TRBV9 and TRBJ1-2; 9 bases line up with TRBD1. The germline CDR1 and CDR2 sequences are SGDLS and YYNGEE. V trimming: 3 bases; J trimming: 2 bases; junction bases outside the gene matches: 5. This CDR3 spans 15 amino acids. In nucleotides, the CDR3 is TGTGCCAGCAGCGCCAGCGGGACAGGGAACTATGGCTACACCTTC. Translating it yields CASSASGTGNYGYTF.

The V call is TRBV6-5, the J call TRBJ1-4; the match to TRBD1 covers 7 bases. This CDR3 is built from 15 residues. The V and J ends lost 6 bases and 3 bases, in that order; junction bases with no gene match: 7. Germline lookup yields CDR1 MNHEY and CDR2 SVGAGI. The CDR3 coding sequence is TGTGCCAGCAGGAGTACAGGGGTTGCTAATGAAAAACTGTTTTTT. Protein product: CASRSTGVANEKLFF.

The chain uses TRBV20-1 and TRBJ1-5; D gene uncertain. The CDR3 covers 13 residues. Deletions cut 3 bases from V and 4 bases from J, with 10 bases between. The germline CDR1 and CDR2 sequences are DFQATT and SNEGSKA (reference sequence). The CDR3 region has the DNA TGCAGTGCTAGTTCTGAGGCTAATCAGCCCCAGCATTTT. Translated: CSASSEANQPQHF.

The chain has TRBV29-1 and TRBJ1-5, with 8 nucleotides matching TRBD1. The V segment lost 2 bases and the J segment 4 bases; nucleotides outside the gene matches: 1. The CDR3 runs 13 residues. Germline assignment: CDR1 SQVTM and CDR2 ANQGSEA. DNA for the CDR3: TGCAGCGTTGAAACAGGGGGTAATCAGCCCCAGCATTTT. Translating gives CSVETGGNQPQHF.

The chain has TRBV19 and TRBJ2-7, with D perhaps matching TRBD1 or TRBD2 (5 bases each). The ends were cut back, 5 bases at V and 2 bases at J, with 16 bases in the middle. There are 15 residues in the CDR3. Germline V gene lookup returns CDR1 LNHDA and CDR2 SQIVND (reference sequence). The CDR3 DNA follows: TGTGCCAGTAGTGTCCCCGGGACCGGAGCCTACGAGCAGTACTTC. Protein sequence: CASSVPGTGAYEQYF.

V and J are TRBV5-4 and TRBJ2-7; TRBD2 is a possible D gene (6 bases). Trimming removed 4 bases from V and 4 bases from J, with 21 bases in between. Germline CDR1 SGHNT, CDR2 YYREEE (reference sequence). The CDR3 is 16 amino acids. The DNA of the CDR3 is TGTGCCAGCAGCGCGCGAGGGACTGGACTACTTTACGAGCAGTACGTC. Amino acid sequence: CASSARGTGLLYEQYV.

Here the CDR3 reads CASSETRASPLHF. In DNA, the CDR3 is TGTGCCAGCAGTGAAACCAGGGCCTCACCCCTCCACTTT. The chain carries TRBV2 and TRBJ1-6, with a possible D match to TRBD1 (5 bases). The CDR3 contains 13 residues. V lost 2 bases and J 10 bases, leaving 9 bases between the germline ends. Germline V gene data show CDR1 as SNHLY and CDR2 as FYNNEI. The whole variable domain, remainder taken from reference TRBV2 and TRBJ1-6, is EPEVTQTPSHQVTQMGQEVILRCVPISNHLYFYWYRQILGQKVEFLVSFYNNEISEKSEIFDDQFSVERPDGSNFTLKIRSTKLEDSAMYFCASSETRASPLHFGNGTRLTVT.

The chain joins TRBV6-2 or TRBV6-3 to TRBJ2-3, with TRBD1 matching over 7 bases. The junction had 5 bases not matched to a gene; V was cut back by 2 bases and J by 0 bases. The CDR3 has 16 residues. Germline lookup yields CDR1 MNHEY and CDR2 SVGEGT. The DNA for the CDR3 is TGTGCCAGCAGTTACATGGGGACAGCTAGCACAGATACGCAGTATTTT. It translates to CASSYMGTASTDTQYF.